Each of the 26 T cell receptor beta chains below was sequenced from the same sample in a study of early T cells in non-severe SARS-CoV-2 infection. In TCRdb, the 5' RACE reads were re-called with MiXCR into one record per CDR3 protein. The sample shows over 85,000 distinct CDR3 sequences, roughly 14% of them seen only once. The sequencing input was whole blood. These receptors were obtained from an adult who was a healthcare worker with PCR-confirmed SARS-CoV-2 infection or an uninfected control (not recorded which).

The chain recombines TRBV11-3 with TRBJ2-4, with TRBD2 as a possible D gene (5 bases). CDR1 SGHNT and CDR2 YENEEA come from the germline V gene. CDR3 length: 13 residues. Trimming took 1 base from V and 9 from J, leaving 10 bases between them. DNA of the CDR3: TGTGCCAGCAGCTTAGGGAGGAGTGGCATTCAGTACTTC. Translated, it gives CASSLGRSGIQYF.

This clonotype was seen more than once but under ten times. The gene calls are TRBV18 and TRBJ1-2; TRBD1 matches 7 bases. Germline V gene sequence: CDR1 KGHSH, CDR2 LQKENI. Losses at the gene ends were 6 bases for V and 4 bases for J; bases not matched to a gene: 5. The CDR3 has 13 residues. The CDR3 bases are TGTGCCAGCTCTACGGACAGGAGCTATGGCTACACCTTC. Protein product: CASSTDRSYGYTF. The whole variable domain, filled in from reference TRBV18 and TRBJ1-2, reads NAGVMQNPRHLVRRRGQEARLRCSPMKGHSHVYWYRQLPEEGLKFMVYLQKENIIDESGMPKERFSAEFPKEGPSILRIQQVVRGDSAAYFCASSTDRSYGYTFGSGTRLTVV.

This clonotype was detected a few times. The rearrangement links TRBV7-2 to TRBJ2-7; TRBD1 or TRBD2 may be the D gene (6 bases each). This CDR3 is built from 12 residues. Trimming took 5 bases from V and 6 from J, leaving 11 bases between them. Per germline, CDR1 SGHTA and CDR2 FQGNSA. CDR3 residues: CASSRGRGEQYF. CDR3 in DNA: TGTGCCAGCAGCCGGGGGCGGGGCGAGCAGTACTTC.

This clonotype has more than one count but fewer than ten. The chain has TRBV28 and TRBJ2-7; D unresolved. Germline V gives CDR1 MDHEN, CDR2 SYDVKM. The germline V and J ends were trimmed by 4 bases and 6 bases, with 7 bases remaining between them. This CDR3 contains 11 residues. The CDR3 nucleotides read TGTGCCAGCAGTTCCGTATCCGAGCAGTACTTC. Translated: CASSSVSEQYF.

This clonotype came up a few times. The CDR3 DNA reads as TGCGCCAGCAGCAACGGAGGACCGTCAGAGCAGTACTTC. This translates into CASSNGGPSEQYF. J is TRBJ2-7 and V is TRBV5-1, with a tentative D call TRBD2 (5 bases). CDR3 size: 13 residues. The ends were cut back, 4 bases at V and 7 bases at J, with 15 bases in the middle. Germline V lookup: CDR1 SGHRS, CDR2 YFSETQ.

As for this clonotype: Since a much larger clone is just one base distant, this may be a read error. The CDR3 bases are TGTGTCAGCAGTGGACAATTCCGGGAGCTGTTTTTT. Its protein product is CVSSGQFRELFF. V usage is TRBV6-1 and J usage is TRBJ2-2; maybe TRBD1 (5 bases). The V gene's germline CDR1 is MNHNS and CDR2 SASEGT. The CDR3 is made up of 12 amino acids.

The genes are TRBV6-2 or TRBV6-3 and TRBJ1-1; D is unclear. V dropped 10 bases and J dropped 0 bases, with 12 bases sitting between them. In germline, CDR1 is MNHEY, CDR2 SVGEGT. There are 13 residues in the CDR3. The CDR3 DNA sequence: TGTGCCACATTCGGACGGGTGAACACTGAAGCTTTCTTT. Protein: CATFGRVNTEAFF.

The chain has TRBV19 and TRBJ2-3, with 8 bases aligning to TRBD1. CDR3 length: 13 amino acids. V trimming: 5 bases; J trimming: 10 bases; junction bases outside the gene matches: 8. Germline V lookup: CDR1 LNHDA, CDR2 SQIVND (reference sequence). The CDR3 nucleotides read TGTGCCAGTAGTGGGCAGGGGGCAGTAGCGCAGTATTTT. It encodes CASSGQGAVAQYF.

The sample holds a few counts of this clonotype. V usage is TRBV7-2 and J usage is TRBJ2-7; TRBD2 aligns across 10 bases. Per germline, CDR1 SGHTA and CDR2 FQGNSA. This CDR3 spans 16 amino acids. The V gene end was trimmed by 4 bases and the J gene end by 6 bases; junction bases not matched to a gene: 12. The CDR3 loop reads CASSYIGLAGEREQYF. As DNA, the CDR3 is TGTGCCAGCAGCTATATCGGTCTAGCGGGAGAACGCGAGCAGTACTTC.

This clonotype was seen repeatedly, ten times or more. The rearrangement links TRBV29-1 to TRBJ2-3; D call uncertain. Per germline, CDR1 SQVTM and CDR2 ANQGSEA. Trimming pared 6 bases from V and 2 bases from J, leaving 6 bases between. The CDR3 consists of 11 residues. The CDR3 nucleotides are TGCAGCGTAGGCCCCACAGATACGCAGTATTTT. Its translation: CSVGPTDTQYF.

This clonotype was recorded many times. V usage is TRBV4-1 and J usage is TRBJ1-5; D gene uncertain. Trimming removed 0 bases from V and 6 bases from J, with 15 bases in between. Germline V lookup: CDR1 MGHRA, CDR2 YSYEKL. The CDR3 runs to 16 residues. The CDR3, as DNA: TGCGCCAGCAGCCAAGAAATAAGAGGACCCCTTCAGCCCCAGCATTTT. This codes for CASSQEIRGPLQPQHF.

This chain uses TRBV5-4 with TRBJ2-7, with 10 bases fitting TRBD2. Germline trimming cut 1 base from V and 1 base from J; bases unmatched to any gene: 2. Germline V gene lookup returns CDR1 SGHNT and CDR2 YYREEE (reference sequence). This CDR3 spans 15 amino acids. The CDR3 coding sequence is TGTGCCAGCAGCTTGAAGGGACTAGCGTCCTACGAGCAGTACTTC. It codes for CASSLKGLASYEQYF.

Only a few counts were recorded for this clonotype. The chain uses TRBV5-1 and TRBJ1-2; D perhaps matches TRBD1 (5 bases). CDR3 size: 16 residues. Trimming removed 3 bases from V and 3 bases from J, with 18 bases in between. Germline V gene data show CDR1 as SGHRS and CDR2 as YFSETQ. CDR3 DNA: TGCGCCAGCAGCTCCTCCGAACAGGTTCTGGACTATGGCTACACCTTC. Translated, it gives CASSSSEQVLDYGYTF.

There are many counts of this clonotype. J is TRBJ1-4 and V is TRBV19; D ambiguous. Trimming took off 5 bases at V and 3 bases at J, with 7 bases between the two ends. Germline V CDR1 and CDR2: LNHDA, SQIVND (reference sequence). The length of the CDR3 is 13 residues. The CDR3 bases are TGTGCCAGTAGTTTCCAGGCTAATGAAAAACTGTTTTTT. Its translation is CASSFQANEKLFF.

This clonotype was seen many times. The chain carries TRBV7-2 and TRBJ2-7; 9 bases agree with TRBD2. The CDR3 covers 16 residues. Germline assignment: CDR1 SGHTA and CDR2 FQGNSA. V trimming: 3 bases; J trimming: 5 bases; junction bases outside the gene matches: 11. CDR3 DNA sequence: TGTGCCAGCAGCTTGCCACGCGCGGGAGGGCCGCACGAGCAGTACTTC. It is translated as CASSLPRAGGPHEQYF.

This clonotype came up many times. The V gene is TRBV7-9, the J gene TRBJ2-2, with D maybe TRBD1 (6 bases). Germline lookup yields CDR1 SEHNR and CDR2 FQNEAQ (reference sequence). With 8 bases removed from V and 1 base from J, the gap between germline ends came to 8 bases. The CDR3 loop spans 13 amino acids. Written as DNA, the CDR3 is TGTGCCAGCCGGACAGTGAACACCGGGGAGCTGTTTTTT. This sequence encodes CASRTVNTGELFF. The full variable domain, in which reference TRBV7-9 and TRBJ2-2 provide the parts outside the CDR3, is DTGVSQNPRHKITKRGQNVTFRCDPISEHNRLYWYRQTLGQGPEFLTYFQNEAQLEKSRLLSDRFSAERPKGSFSTLEIQRTEQGDSAMYLCASRTVNTGELFFGEGSRLTVL.

The rearrangement joins TRBV28 to TRBJ2-4, with D possibly being TRBD1 or TRBD2 (7 bases each). Trimming cost V 6 bases and J 13 bases, with 19 bases left between them. From germline, CDR1 is MDHEN and CDR2 SYDVKM. This CDR3 contains 13 residues. The CDR3: CASSPGPGGAQYF. In DNA form, the CDR3 reads TGTGCCAGCAGCCCCGGGCCAGGGGGGGCCCAGTACTTC.

This clonotype came up many times. This chain connects TRBV7-9 to TRBJ2-3; 12 bases fit TRBD2. Trimming removed 6 bases from V and 0 bases from J; junction bases left unmatched: 4. The CDR3 has 16 amino acids. Germline values: CDR1 SEHNR, CDR2 FQNEAQ (reference sequence). Here the CDR3 reads CASRPLAGGSTDTQYF. In DNA, the CDR3 is TGTGCCAGCAGGCCACTAGCGGGAGGTAGCACAGATACGCAGTATTTT. Based on the CDR3 plus reference TRBV7-9 and TRBJ2-3, the full variable domain is DTGVSQNPRHKITKRGQNVTFRCDPISEHNRLYWYRQTLGQGPEFLTYFQNEAQLEKSRLLSDRFSAERPKGSFSTLEIQRTEQGDSAMYLCASRPLAGGSTDTQYFGPGTRLTVL.

This sequence joins TRBV10-2 and TRBJ2-5, with 7 bases aligning to TRBD2. This CDR3 has 13 amino acids. Losses at the gene ends were 4 bases for V and 1 base for J; bases not matched to a gene: 0. The germline V gene has CDR1 WSHSY and CDR2 SAAADI. The CDR3 coding sequence is TGCGCCAGCAGTGGGGGGGGCCAAGAGACCCAGTACTTC. Its protein product is CASSGGGQETQYF.

This clonotype was observed a few times. The V gene is TRBV6-5, the J gene TRBJ2-7; possibly TRBD2 for D (6 bases). Germline CDR1 is MNHEY and CDR2 is SVGAGI. The CDR3 totals 14 residues. Trimming pared 5 bases from V and 0 bases from J, leaving 11 bases between. The CDR3 DNA follows: TGTGCCAGCAGTCCCATAGCGGTCTCCTACGAGCAGTACTTC. Translating it yields CASSPIAVSYEQYF.

By share, this clonotype ranks as medium-sized. This chain joins TRBV7-9 and TRBJ2-5; 8 bases agree with TRBD1. Trimming removed 6 bases from V and 4 bases from J; junction bases left unmatched: 7. Germline CDR1 is SEHNR and CDR2 is FQNEAQ (reference sequence). The CDR3 runs to 14 residues. The CDR3 sequence is CASSPGQGRETQYF. CDR3 coding DNA: TGTGCCAGCAGTCCCGGACAGGGACGAGAGACCCAGTACTTC.

This clonotype occurred many times. The V and J genes are TRBV13 and TRBJ1-1; D remains ambiguous. Germline V gene data show CDR1 as PRHDT and CDR2 as FYEKMQ (reference sequence). The CDR3 totals 13 residues. The germline V and J ends were trimmed by 3 bases and 7 bases, with 12 bases remaining between them. This CDR3 reads CASSFFRRNEAFF. CDR3 sequence (DNA): TGTGCCAGCAGCTTTTTCAGGAGGAATGAAGCTTTCTTT. The whole variable domain, filled in from reference TRBV13 and TRBJ1-1, reads AAGVIQSPRHLIKEKRETATLKCYPIPRHDTVYWYQQGPGQDPQFLISFYEKMQSDKGSIPDRFSAQQFSDYHSELNMSSLELGDSALYFCASSFFRRNEAFFGQGTRLTVV.

This chain uses TRBV7-2 with TRBJ1-1, with a possible D match to TRBD1 (6 bases). There are 14 residues in the CDR3. Trimming removed 7 bases at V and 4 bases at J, with 16 bases between. Germline lookup yields CDR1 SGHTA and CDR2 FQGNSA. Written as DNA, the CDR3 is TGTGCCAGCATCCGGGGACATAGCCTCACTGAAGCTTTCTTT. It encodes CASIRGHSLTEAFF.

This clonotype was detected a few times. The gene calls are TRBV12-3 or TRBV12-4 and TRBJ2-3, with TRBD2 as a possible D gene (6 bases). V was cut by 6 bases and J by 11 bases, with 18 bases left in between. The CDR3 has 13 amino acids. In nucleotides, the CDR3 is TGTGCCAGCAGGGATCTGGTGCGACTAGAGCAGTATTTT. Its translation: CASRDLVRLEQYF.

This clonotype has a count of ten or more. The gene calls are TRBV29-1 and TRBJ2-1, with 7 positions matching TRBD1. The V segment lost 7 bases and the J segment 8 bases; nucleotides outside the gene matches: 5. Germline CDR1 SQVTM, CDR2 ANQGSEA. The CDR3 covers 11 residues. In nucleotides, the CDR3 is TGCAGCGCTGGGGACAGCCATGAGCAGTTCTTC. As protein: CSAGDSHEQFF.

This clonotype was seen ten or more times. The chain employs TRBV4-3 and TRBJ2-2; 11 nucleotides align to TRBD1. V shed 3 bases and J 3 bases; nucleotides not matched to a gene: 3. CDR3 length equals 16 residues. Per the germline V gene, CDR1 is LGHNA and CDR2 is YSLEER. The CDR3 is CASSQDRGPDTGELFF. As DNA, the CDR3 is TGCGCCAGCAGCCAGGACAGGGGGCCGGACACCGGGGAGCTGTTTTTT.